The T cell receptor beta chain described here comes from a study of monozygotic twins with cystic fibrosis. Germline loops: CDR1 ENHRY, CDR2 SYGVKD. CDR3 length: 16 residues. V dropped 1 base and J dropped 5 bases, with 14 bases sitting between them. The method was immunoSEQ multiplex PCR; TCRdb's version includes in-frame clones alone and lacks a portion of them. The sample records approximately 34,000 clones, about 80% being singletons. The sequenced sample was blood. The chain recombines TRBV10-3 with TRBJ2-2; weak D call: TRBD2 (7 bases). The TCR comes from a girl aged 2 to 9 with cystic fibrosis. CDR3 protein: CAISELGGGATGELFF. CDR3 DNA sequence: TGTGCCATCAGTGAGTTAGGCGGGGGCGCGACCGGGGAGCTGTTTTTT.